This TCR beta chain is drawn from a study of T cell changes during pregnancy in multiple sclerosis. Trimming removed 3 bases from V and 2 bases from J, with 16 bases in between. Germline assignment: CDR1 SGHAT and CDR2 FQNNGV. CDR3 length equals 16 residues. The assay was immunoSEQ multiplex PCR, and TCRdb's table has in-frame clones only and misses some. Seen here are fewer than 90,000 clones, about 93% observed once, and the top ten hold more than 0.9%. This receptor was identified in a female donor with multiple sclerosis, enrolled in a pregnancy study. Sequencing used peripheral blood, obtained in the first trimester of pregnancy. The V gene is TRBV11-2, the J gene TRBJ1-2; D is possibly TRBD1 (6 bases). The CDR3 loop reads CASSFSIGQTNYGYTF. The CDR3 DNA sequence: TGTGCCAGCAGCTTTAGCATAGGACAGACCAACTATGGCTACACCTTC.